A single sample gave rise to the 3 T cell receptor beta chains below, sequenced in a study of beta chain features in type 1 diabetes. No antigen has been assigned to these receptors. The entirety of the isolated RNA underwent reverse transcription, so expressed TCRB transcripts were sequenced. Here immunoSEQ multiplex PCR was the method, and the copy in TCRdb shows in-frame clones only, minus some. The sample holds some 350,000 clones; around a tenth are singletons and the top ten take about 0.64%. Whole-study results and caveats: Shortening of TCRB CDR3s, moderate but significant, appeared in all four CD4+ subsets of Type 1 diabetes patients.

The sequenced sample consisted of central memory CD4+ T cells from blood. These TCRs come from a man aged 25 to 40 with type 1 diabetes.

This clone was found many times. This sequence joins TRBV19 and TRBJ1-4, with 7 nucleotides matching TRBD1. V gave up 7 bases and J gave up 5 bases; unmatched junction bases: 13. Looked up from germline, CDR1 is LNHDA and CDR2 is SQIVND (reference sequence). The CDR3 runs 16 residues. CDR3 nucleotide sequence: TGTGCCAGTACCACCCAGGGGACAGCTAAGAATGAAAAACTGTTTTTT. It specifies CASTTQGTAKNEKLFF. Based on the CDR3 plus reference TRBV19 and TRBJ1-4, the full variable domain is DGGITQSPKYLFRKEGQNVTLSCEQNLNHDAMYWYRQDPGQGLRLIYYSQIVNDFQKGDIAEGYSVSREKKESFPLTVTSAQKNPTAFYLCASTTQGTAKNEKLFFGSGTQLSVL.

V usage is TRBV11-1 and J usage is TRBJ2-7; 8 bases map to TRBD1. The trim removed 5 bases at V and 0 bases at J, leaving 3 bases unmatched. CDR1 SGHAT and CDR2 FQDESV come from the germline V gene (reference sequence). The CDR3 is made up of 14 amino acids. CDR3 sequence: CASSRQGSSYEQYF. The CDR3 nucleotides read TGTGCCAGCAGCAGACAGGGGAGCTCCTACGAGCAGTACTTC.

Notes on this clone: Since a much larger clone is just one base distant, this may be a read error. The rearrangement uses TRBV6-5 and TRBJ2-1; 8 bases map to TRBD1. Germline values: CDR1 MNHEY, CDR2 SVGAGI. This CDR3 spans 13 amino acids. V lost 8 bases to trimming and J lost 1 base; unmatched junction nucleotides: 1. The CDR3 DNA is TGTGCCAGCCGGGACAGGTCCTACAATGAGCAGTTCTTC. It is translated as CASRDRSYNEQFF.